Listed here are 29 T cell receptor beta chains from one sample, sequenced in a study of T cells after yellow fever vaccination. TCRdb re-called the 5' RACE reads through MiXCR, storing one row per CDR3 protein. The table shows a few hundred thousand distinct CDR3 sequences, with 17% occurring only once. The specimen comprised PBMCs, sampled more than 4 days after the first yellow fever vaccination. The receptors derive from a man between 18 and 35 years old who received the YFV17D yellow fever vaccine.

This clonotype has just a few counts. The CDR3, as DNA: TGTGCCAGCAGCCAAGTAAGGGCAGGGGGCTCCCGAAAAGAGACCCAGTACTTC. This encodes CASSQVRAGGSRKETQYF. The gene calls are TRBV4-2 and TRBJ2-5; 8 positions agree with TRBD1. V gave up 1 base and J gave up 3 bases; unmatched junction bases: 13. Germline values: CDR1 LGHNA, CDR2 YNFKEQ. CDR3 length: 18 residues.

There are a few counts of this clonotype. V and J are TRBV7-2 and TRBJ1-4; D is uncertain. V lost 3 bases, J lost 7 bases, and 15 bases lay in between. Per the germline V gene, CDR1 is SGHTA and CDR2 is FQGNSA. CDR3 length: 15 residues. For the CDR3, the DNA is TGTGCCAGCAGCTTTTTTCACGGATCGGGTGAAAAACTGTTTTTT. Translated, it gives CASSFFHGSGEKLFF.

The gene calls are TRBV5-4 and TRBJ2-3; maybe TRBD2 (6 bases). The CDR3 has 11 residues. CDR1 SGHNT and CDR2 YYREEE come from the germline V gene (reference sequence). With 9 bases removed from V and 4 bases from J, the gap between germline ends came to 9 bases. This CDR3 is CATGGADTQYF. The CDR3 DNA follows: TGTGCCACCGGAGGGGCAGATACGCAGTATTTT.

In its sample, this clonotype was seen many times. This chain joins TRBV10-2 and TRBJ2-5; D unresolved. The CDR3 loop spans 13 amino acids. The germline V gene has CDR1 WSHSY and CDR2 SAAADI. V lost 8 bases to trimming and J lost 5 bases, with 15 bases between them. For the CDR3, the DNA is TGCGCCAGCTCGGTTTCAGGCCGGGAGACCCAGTACTTC. Residues: CASSVSGRETQYF.

This clonotype showed up just a few times. The chain recombines TRBV12-3 or TRBV12-4 with TRBJ2-7, with TRBD2 matching over 8 bases. This CDR3 contains 14 residues. J gave up 2 bases and V 3 bases, and 3 bases lay outside the gene matches. CDR3 in amino acids: CASSFDGGAYEQYF. The DNA for the CDR3 is TGTGCCAGCAGTTTTGACGGGGGGGCCTACGAGCAGTACTTC.

This clonotype has more than one count but fewer than ten. The gene calls are TRBV19 and TRBJ2-1; D is possibly TRBD1 (6 bases). Germline values: CDR1 LNHDA, CDR2 SQIVND (reference sequence). Between the trimmed V and J ends, which lost 8 bases and 7 bases, there was a span of 12 bases. This CDR3 is 12 amino acids long. CDR3 amino acids: CASENRVNEQFF. The CDR3 nucleotides read TGTGCCAGTGAGAACAGGGTGAATGAGCAGTTCTTC.

The genes are TRBV20-1 and TRBJ1-1; D may be TRBD1 (6 bases). The CDR3 totals 15 residues. V lost 2 bases and J lost 1, with 14 bases in between. CDR1 and CDR2 (germline): DFQATT, SNEGSKA (reference sequence). This CDR3 is CSARQGFGGNTEAFF. CDR3 nucleotide sequence: TGCAGTGCTAGACAGGGGTTTGGGGGGAACACTGAAGCTTTCTTT.

This clonotype was observed a few times. The chain joins TRBV18 to TRBJ2-3; TRBD2 matches 9 bases. The CDR3 sequence is 15 residues long. V was pared by 3 bases and J by 5 bases, with 6 bases of the junction left unmatched. From germline, CDR1 is KGHSH and CDR2 LQKENI. CDR3 nucleotide sequence: TGTGCCAGCTCACCTGCGCGGGGGGGCCTAGATACGCAGTATTTT. This gives the protein CASSPARGGLDTQYF. The full variable domain, rest sourced from reference TRBV18 and TRBJ2-3, is NAGVMQNPRHLVRRRGQEARLRCSPMKGHSHVYWYRQLPEEGLKFMVYLQKENIIDESGMPKERFSAEFPKEGPSILRIQQVVRGDSAAYFCASSPARGGLDTQYFGPGTRLTVL.

This clonotype was counted only a few times. This chain links TRBV7-6 with TRBJ2-7, with 10 bases identical to TRBD1. V lost 1 base, J lost 1 base, and 1 base stayed unmatched. This CDR3 region has 15 residues. Germline loops: CDR1 SGHVS, CDR2 FNYEAQ. CDR3 amino acids: CASSLGTGGSYEQYF. The DNA for the CDR3 is TGTGCCAGCAGCTTAGGGACAGGGGGATCCTACGAGCAGTACTTC.

This clonotype has only a few counts. This sequence joins TRBV20-1 and TRBJ2-1; no clear D. Germline CDR1 reads DFQATT; CDR2 reads SNEGSKA (reference sequence). The V end was cut by 0 bases, the J end by 12 bases, with 12 bases between. This CDR3 has 12 amino acids. CDR3 in amino acids: CSAREYGPGQFF. CDR3 coding DNA: TGCAGTGCTAGAGAATACGGGCCGGGGCAGTTCTTC.

Concerning this clonotype: A read error may be the cause here, since a much bigger clone is one base away. V and J are TRBV5-1 and TRBJ1-2, with TRBD1 identical over 8 bases. The germline gives CDR1 SGHRS, CDR2 YFSETQ. This CDR3 comprises 14 residues. The CDR3 nucleotides read TGCGCCAGCACCTTGGACAGGGCTAACTATGGCTACACCTTC. Its protein product is CASTLDRANYGYTF.

The chain recombines TRBV27 with TRBJ1-3; 7 positions match TRBD1. There are 12 residues in the CDR3. CDR1 MNHEY and CDR2 SMNVEV come from the germline V gene (reference sequence). Trimming took 6 bases from V and 14 from J; bases not matched to a gene: 10. The CDR3 loop is CASSRWGQQVYF. CDR3 nucleotide sequence: TGTGCCAGCAGCCGATGGGGACAGCAAGTATATTTT.

The genes are TRBV4-3 and TRBJ2-2; perhaps TRBD1 as D (6 bases). CDR1 LGHNA and CDR2 YSLEER come from the germline V gene. This CDR3 region has 16 residues. V was pared by 4 bases and J by 5 bases, with 17 bases between. CDR3: CASSRSNQGWTGELFF. CDR3 sequence (DNA): TGCGCCAGCAGCCGATCAAATCAGGGGTGGACCGGGGAGCTGTTTTTT.

The V gene is TRBV11-3, the J gene TRBJ2-7; 7 bases match TRBD1. CDR1 and CDR2 from the germline V gene are SGHNT and YENEEA. V shed 1 base and J 5 bases; nucleotides not matched to a gene: 8. The length of the CDR3 is 15 residues. The CDR3 spells CASSLGVGQFDEQYF. The CDR3 nucleotides are TGTGCCAGCAGCTTAGGAGTGGGACAGTTCGACGAGCAGTACTTC.

This chain connects TRBV5-1 to TRBJ2-2, with D possibly being TRBD1 or TRBD2 (6 bases each). CDR1 and CDR2 from the germline V gene are SGHRS and YFSETQ. This CDR3 is 17 amino acids long. V was cut by 2 bases and J by 3 bases, with 17 bases left in between. This chain's CDR3 is CASSFGGWGADTGELFF. CDR3 bases: TGCGCCAGCAGCTTTGGTGGATGGGGGGCCGACACCGGGGAGCTGTTTTTT.

V is TRBV5-6 and J is TRBJ2-5; 12 bases align to TRBD2. This CDR3 comprises 15 residues. After removal of 4 bases from V and 4 bases from J, the junction contained 5 bases not matched to a gene. Germline lookup yields CDR1 SGHDT and CDR2 YYEEEE. The CDR3 DNA reads as TGTGCCAGCAGCCAGACTAGCGGGGGAACAGAGACCCAGTACTTC. It translates to CASSQTSGGTETQYF.

This clonotype showed up just a few times. The gene calls are TRBV9 and TRBJ2-2, with unresolved D. V dropped 0 bases and J dropped 0 bases, with 6 bases sitting between them. CDR3 length: 15 residues. Germline V gene data show CDR1 as SGDLS and CDR2 as YYNGEE. CDR3: CASSVVQANTGELFF. The CDR3 bases are TGTGCCAGCAGCGTAGTGCAGGCGAACACCGGGGAGCTGTTTTTT. Based on the CDR3 plus reference TRBV9 and TRBJ2-2, the full variable domain is DSGVTQTPKHLITATGQRVTLRCSPRSGDLSVYWYQQSLDQGLQFLIQYYNGEERAKGNILERFSAQQFPDLHSELNLSSLELGDSALYFCASSVVQANTGELFFGEGSRLTVL.

In its sample, this clonotype was seen a few times. The rearrangement uses TRBV5-1 and TRBJ2-1; a weak D match, TRBD2 (6 bases). Per the germline V gene, CDR1 is SGHRS and CDR2 is YFSETQ. V shed 4 bases and J shed 3 bases, with 11 bases lying between them. CDR3 size: 14 residues. Here the CDR3 reads CASSPRLVYNEQFF. The CDR3 nucleotides are TGCGCCAGCAGCCCCCGACTAGTCTACAATGAGCAGTTCTTC.

The sample holds a few counts of this clonotype. The chain is built from TRBV11-2 and TRBJ2-3; possible D gene TRBD2, 6 bases. V gave up 1 base and J gave up 3 bases, with 14 bases separating them. CDR3 length: 16 residues. Germline loops: CDR1 SGHAT, CDR2 FQNNGV. The DNA of the CDR3 is TGTGCCAGCAGCTTAGGCAGGGTGGGGACTACAGATACGCAGTATTTT. Its protein product is CASSLGRVGTTDTQYF.

The chain recombines TRBV23-1 with TRBJ2-3, with D tentatively TRBD1 (7 bases). TRBV23-1 is an ORF for which the function is uncertain. V shed 5 bases and J shed 1 base, with 16 bases lying between them. This CDR3 spans 16 amino acids. CDR3 bases: TGCGCCAGCAGTTACAGGGGCGGCGGGGGCACAGATACGCAGTATTTT. Translated: CASSYRGGGGTDTQYF.

V usage is TRBV12-3 or TRBV12-4 and J usage is TRBJ1-2; unclear D gene. V was shortened by 0 bases and J by 5 bases, with 13 bases between the two germline ends. This CDR3 has 15 residues. CDR3 sequence reads: CASSLARALFYGYTF. The CDR3 DNA sequence: TGTGCCAGCAGTTTAGCCCGGGCCTTATTTTATGGCTACACCTTC.

CDR3 sequence: CASSPQQGADETQYF. The CDR3 DNA sequence: TGTGCCAGCTCACCACAACAGGGGGCGGATGAGACCCAGTACTTC. The V gene is TRBV18, the J gene TRBJ2-5; 9 bases are a match to TRBD1. Per the germline V gene, CDR1 is KGHSH and CDR2 is LQKENI. Trimming took 1 base from V and 5 from J; bases not matched to a gene: 5. The CDR3 spans 15 residues.

This clonotype was counted between two and nine times. The V gene is TRBV9, the J gene TRBJ2-3, with no clear D. V was shortened by 2 bases and J by 0 bases, with 13 bases between the two germline ends. The CDR3 totals 16 residues. CDR1 and CDR2 (germline): SGDLS, YYNGEE. The CDR3 loop reads CASSVSRTASTDTQYF. The CDR3 DNA reads TGTGCCAGCAGCGTCTCTCGGACCGCCAGCACAGATACGCAGTATTTT.

This chain joins TRBV11-1 and TRBJ2-5, with 9 bases that match TRBD2. J lost 4 bases, V lost 2 bases, and 17 bases had no gene match. There are 19 residues in the CDR3. CDR1 SGHAT and CDR2 FQDESV come from the germline V gene (reference sequence). The CDR3 bases are TGTGCCAGCAGCTTACCAAACCCTTCGCGGGAGGGCTTTAGAGAGACCCAGTACTTC. This translates into CASSLPNPSREGFRETQYF.

This clonotype has only one observation. The chain carries TRBV6-7 and TRBJ1-2; D ambiguous. TRBV6-7 is marked as an open reading frame, function uncertain. This CDR3 comprises 16 residues. The V gene lost 0 bases and the J gene lost 6 bases, with 17 bases spanning the gap. CDR3: CASSYSNSVSVDGYTF. As DNA, the CDR3 is TGTGCCAGCAGTTACTCGAATTCCGTTTCAGTAGATGGCTACACCTTC.

This clonotype has only a few counts. The gene calls are TRBV4-1 and TRBJ2-1, with 7 positions matching TRBD1. Germline CDR1 MGHRA, CDR2 YSYEKL. Trimming at V came to 3 bases and at J to 8 bases, leaving 10 bases not matched to a gene. The CDR3 has 15 residues. The CDR3 sequence is CASSHTTSTGDEQFF. The CDR3 nucleotides are TGCGCCAGCAGCCACACGACCTCCACAGGGGATGAGCAGTTCTTC.

The chain recombines TRBV9 with TRBJ2-7, with unresolved D. Germline-derived CDR1 and CDR2 are SGDLS and YYNGEE. The V gene lost 0 bases and the J gene lost 4 bases, with 11 bases spanning the gap. The CDR3 spans 14 residues. In DNA, the CDR3 is TGTGCCAGCAGCGTAGAAGGAACCCCATACGAGCAGTACTTC. Amino acid sequence: CASSVEGTPYEQYF.

This clonotype was detected a few times. V is TRBV6-5 and J is TRBJ2-5; D tentatively reads TRBD1 or TRBD2 (6 bases each). This CDR3 has 14 residues. Trimming stripped 6 bases from V and 5 bases from J, with 16 bases between. Per the germline V gene, CDR1 is MNHEY and CDR2 is SVGAGI. CDR3 nucleotides: TGTGCCAGCAGAATAAGAGGGGGGCGTGAGACCCAGTACTTC. Its translation: CASRIRGGRETQYF.

The chain recombines TRBV7-9 with TRBJ1-1; no firm D call. CDR3 size: 14 residues. Germline V gene data show CDR1 as SEHNR and CDR2 as FQNEAQ (reference sequence). The V end was cut by 5 bases, the J end by 2 bases, with 12 bases between. The CDR3 nucleotides are TGTGCCAGCAGCGAGGAGGGATTTAACACTGAAGCTTTCTTT. It is translated as CASSEEGFNTEAFF.